The 11 T cell receptor beta chains below come from one sample, sequenced in a study of PD-1 blockade in classical Hodgkin lymphoma. Measured with immunoSEQ multiplex PCR; TCRdb has only the in-frame clones, and not every one. The profile shows some 95,000 clones, just over 90% of them singletons. Indicated time point: cycle 4 day 1 (C4D1), after less than 7 weeks of nivolumab. Brentuximab vedotin exposure varied, and every patient relapsed after autologous stem cell transplantation. Sequenced here: peripheral blood mononuclear cells (PBMCs), sampled before the fourth cycle of nivolumab. Receptor source: a human donor with classical Hodgkin lymphoma.

This clone has a handful of counts. The chain couples TRBV28 to TRBJ1-6; maybe TRBD1 (6 bases). Trimming cost V 5 bases and J 10 bases, with 18 bases left between them. The CDR3 has 15 amino acids. Germline V gene data show CDR1 as MDHEN and CDR2 as SYDVKM. In DNA form, the CDR3 reads TGTGCCAGCAGTGATTCACAGGGAGTAGGCTCACCCCTCCACTTT. The encoded protein is CASSDSQGVGSPLHF.

This chain joins TRBV25-1 and TRBJ2-5, with TRBD1 matching 10 bases. Per the germline V gene, CDR1 is MGHDK and CDR2 is SYGVNS. This CDR3 region has 13 residues. Germline trimming cut 4 bases from V and 6 bases from J; bases unmatched to any gene: 2. CDR3 amino acids: CASSGTGGKTQYF. The CDR3 DNA is TGTGCCAGCAGTGGGACAGGGGGAAAGACCCAGTACTTC.

The genes are TRBV2 and TRBJ2-5, with TRBD2 matching over 7 bases. The CDR3 contains 13 residues. Germline CDR1 SNHLY, CDR2 FYNNEI. V shed 7 bases and J 5 bases; nucleotides not matched to a gene: 7. The CDR3 region has the DNA TGTGCCAGCACTGGTGGGGAGGGGGAGACCCAGTACTTC. This codes for CASTGGEGETQYF.

V usage is TRBV4-3 and J usage is TRBJ1-1, with TRBD1 as a possible D gene (5 bases). CDR3 length: 13 amino acids. Trimming removed 8 bases from V and 2 bases from J, with 12 bases in between. Germline-derived CDR1 and CDR2 are LGHNA and YSLEER. The CDR3 region is CASRLDTNTEAFF. The CDR3 DNA reads as TGCGCCAGCCGGCTGGACACCAACACTGAAGCTTTCTTT.

The V call is TRBV2, the J call TRBJ1-1; D remains ambiguous. The CDR3 is 15 amino acids. V shed 4 bases and J shed 5 bases, with 17 bases lying between them. Germline V gives CDR1 SNHLY, CDR2 FYNNEI. This CDR3 reads CASSVYRGQFTEAFF. DNA of the CDR3: TGTGCCAGCAGTGTCTACAGAGGGCAGTTTACTGAAGCTTTCTTT.

The V call is TRBV2, the J call TRBJ1-5; D perhaps matches TRBD1 (6 bases). Germline loops: CDR1 SNHLY, CDR2 FYNNEI. This CDR3 is built from 14 residues. The V end was cut by 8 bases, the J end by 3 bases, with 14 bases between. The CDR3 loop is CASRLGQNNQPQHF. CDR3 coding DNA: TGTGCCAGCCGTCTCGGACAGAACAATCAGCCCCAGCATTTT. The complete variable domain, with remaining parts taken from reference TRBV2 and TRBJ1-5, reads EPEVTQTPSHQVTQMGQEVILRCVPISNHLYFYWYRQILGQKVEFLVSFYNNEISEKSEIFDDQFSVERPDGSNFTLKIRSTKLEDSAMYFCASRLGQNNQPQHFGDGTRLSIL.

The CDR3 DNA sequence: TGTGCCAGCAGCCCGGGTTCCCTGAACACTGAAGCTTTCTTT. Its translation is CASSPGSLNTEAFF. The chain joins TRBV7-9 to TRBJ1-1; D remains ambiguous. The V and J ends lost 5 bases and 0 bases respectively, with 10 bases between them. The V gene's germline CDR1 is SEHNR and CDR2 FQNEAQ (reference sequence). The CDR3 has 14 residues. Together with reference TRBV7-9 and TRBJ1-1, the CDR3 gives the full variable domain: DTGVSQNPRHKITKRGQNVTFRCDPISEHNRLYWYRQTLGQGPEFLTYFQNEAQLEKSRLLSDRFSAERPKGSFSTLEIQRTEQGDSAMYLCASSPGSLNTEAFFGQGTRLTVV.

The chain uses TRBV27 and TRBJ1-2, with 7 bases that match TRBD1. This CDR3 comprises 13 residues. V dropped 4 bases and J dropped 4; count of bases not matched to a gene: 3. Germline V CDR1 and CDR2: MNHEY, SMNVEV (reference sequence). CDR3 nucleotide sequence: TGTGCCAGCAGTTCCGGACAGGTCTATGGCTACACCTTC. It encodes CASSSGQVYGYTF.

The V call is TRBV9, the J call TRBJ2-3; weak D call: TRBD2 (5 bases). Germline CDR1 reads SGDLS; CDR2 reads YYNGEE. The CDR3 consists of 14 residues. Between the trimmed V and J ends, which lost 6 bases and 0 bases, there was a span of 11 bases. CDR3 coding DNA: TGTGCCAGCACAGCGGCCCTAAGCACAGATACGCAGTATTTT. Protein product: CASTAALSTDTQYF. Full variable domain (rest looked up from reference TRBV9 and TRBJ2-3): DSGVTQTPKHLITATGQRVTLRCSPRSGDLSVYWYQQSLDQGLQFLIQYYNGEERAKGNILERFSAQQFPDLHSELNLSSLELGDSALYFCASTAALSTDTQYFGPGTRLTVL.

The chain combines TRBV2 with TRBJ2-3; 11 nucleotides align to TRBD2. V lost 8 bases to trimming and J lost 5 bases; unmatched junction nucleotides: 9. The V gene's germline CDR1 is SNHLY and CDR2 FYNNEI. This CDR3 spans 15 amino acids. The CDR3 nucleotides read TGTGCCAGCCCAAGCTTAGCGGGGGGGAGAGATACGCAGTATTTT. Encoded protein: CASPSLAGGRDTQYF. Full variable domain (outside the CDR3, taken from reference TRBV2 and TRBJ2-3): EPEVTQTPSHQVTQMGQEVILRCVPISNHLYFYWYRQILGQKVEFLVSFYNNEISEKSEIFDDQFSVERPDGSNFTLKIRSTKLEDSAMYFCASPSLAGGRDTQYFGPGTRLTVL.

This chain links TRBV6-4 with TRBJ2-3; TRBD2 matches 15 bases. The germline V gene has CDR1 MRHNA and CDR2 SNTAGT. The CDR3 consists of 19 residues. The junction had 10 bases not matched to a gene; V was cut back by 6 bases and J by 0 bases. The CDR3 DNA reads TGTGCCAGCAGAGGAAAGGGACTAGCGGGGGGAACTAGCACAGATACGCAGTATTTT. Its protein is CASRGKGLAGGTSTDTQYF.